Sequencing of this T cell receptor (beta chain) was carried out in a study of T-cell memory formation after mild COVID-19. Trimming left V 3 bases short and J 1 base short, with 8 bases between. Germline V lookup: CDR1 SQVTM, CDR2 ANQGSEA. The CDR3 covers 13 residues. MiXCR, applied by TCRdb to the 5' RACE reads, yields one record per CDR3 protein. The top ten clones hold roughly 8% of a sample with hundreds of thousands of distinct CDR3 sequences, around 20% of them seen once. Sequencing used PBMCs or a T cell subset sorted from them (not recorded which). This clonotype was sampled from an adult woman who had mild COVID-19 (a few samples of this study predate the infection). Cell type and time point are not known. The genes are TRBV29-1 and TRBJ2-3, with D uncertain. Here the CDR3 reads CSVDPGGTDTQYF. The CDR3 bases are TGCAGCGTTGATCCTGGGGGCACAGATACGCAGTATTTT.